This TCR beta chain appears in the sequencing data of a study of identical twins. Findings and limits, study-wide: For out-of-frame alpha sequences shared by twins, low generation probability was in excess.

Germline CDR1 reads LGHNA; CDR2 reads YNFKEQ. The V end was cut by 4 bases, the J end by 0 bases, with 9 bases between. The CDR3 is made up of 14 amino acids. This clonotype appeared many times. No antigen is known for it. In TCRdb, the 5' RACE reads were re-called with MiXCR into one record per CDR3 protein. The sample shows approximately 670,000 distinct CDR3 sequences, 5.5% to 6.5% of them seen only once. The sequence was collected from a man between 18 and 35 years old in good health. Sample: naive T cells sorted from blood. The chain employs TRBV4-2 and TRBJ1-1; D might be TRBD1 (5 bases). The CDR3 DNA follows: TGTGCCAGCAGCCCCGGGGCGTTGAACACTGAAGCTTTCTTT. Translated, it gives CASSPGALNTEAFF.